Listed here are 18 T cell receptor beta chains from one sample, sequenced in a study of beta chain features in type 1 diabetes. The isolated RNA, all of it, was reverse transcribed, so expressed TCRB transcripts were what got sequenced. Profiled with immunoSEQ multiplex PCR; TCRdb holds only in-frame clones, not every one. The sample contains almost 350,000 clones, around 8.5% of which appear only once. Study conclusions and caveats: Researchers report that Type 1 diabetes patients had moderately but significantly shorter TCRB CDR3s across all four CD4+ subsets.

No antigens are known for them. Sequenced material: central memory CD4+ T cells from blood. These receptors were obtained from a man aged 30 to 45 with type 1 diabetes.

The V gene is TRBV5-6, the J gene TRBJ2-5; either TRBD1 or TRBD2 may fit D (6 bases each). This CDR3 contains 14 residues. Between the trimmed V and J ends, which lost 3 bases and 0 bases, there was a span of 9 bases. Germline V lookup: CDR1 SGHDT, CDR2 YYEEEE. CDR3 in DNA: TGTGCCAGCAGCTGGGGGGACAACCAAGAGACCCAGTACTTC. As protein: CASSWGDNQETQYF.

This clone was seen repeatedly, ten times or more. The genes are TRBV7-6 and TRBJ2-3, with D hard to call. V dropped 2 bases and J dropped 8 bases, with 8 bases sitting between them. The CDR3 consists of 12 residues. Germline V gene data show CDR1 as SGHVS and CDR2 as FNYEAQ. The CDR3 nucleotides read TGTGCCAGCAGCTTACAATCGGCTACGCAGTATTTT. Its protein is CASSLQSATQYF.

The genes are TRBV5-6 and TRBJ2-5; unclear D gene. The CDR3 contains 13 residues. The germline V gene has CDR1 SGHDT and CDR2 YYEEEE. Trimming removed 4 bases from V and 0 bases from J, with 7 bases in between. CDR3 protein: CASSRQDQETQYF. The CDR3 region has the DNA TGTGCCAGCAGCAGGCAGGACCAAGAGACCCAGTACTTC.

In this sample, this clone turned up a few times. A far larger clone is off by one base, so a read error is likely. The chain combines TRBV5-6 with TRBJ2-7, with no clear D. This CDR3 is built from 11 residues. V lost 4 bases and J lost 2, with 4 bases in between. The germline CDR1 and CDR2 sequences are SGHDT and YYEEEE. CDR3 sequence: CASSQTYEQYF. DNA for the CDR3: TGTGCCAGCAGCCAAACCTACGAGCAGTACTTC.

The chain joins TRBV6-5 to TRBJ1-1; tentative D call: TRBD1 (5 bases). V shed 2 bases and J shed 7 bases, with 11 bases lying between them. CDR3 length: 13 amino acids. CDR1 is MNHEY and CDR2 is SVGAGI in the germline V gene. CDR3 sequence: CASSYPGTGEAFF. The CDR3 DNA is TGTGCCAGCAGTTACCCCGGGACGGGTGAAGCTTTCTTT.

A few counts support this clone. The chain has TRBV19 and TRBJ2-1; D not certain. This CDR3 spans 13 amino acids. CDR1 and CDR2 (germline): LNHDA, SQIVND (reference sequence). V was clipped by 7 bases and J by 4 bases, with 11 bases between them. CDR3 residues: CASTTDGYNEQFF. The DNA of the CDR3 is TGTGCCAGTACTACGGACGGATACAATGAGCAGTTCTTC.

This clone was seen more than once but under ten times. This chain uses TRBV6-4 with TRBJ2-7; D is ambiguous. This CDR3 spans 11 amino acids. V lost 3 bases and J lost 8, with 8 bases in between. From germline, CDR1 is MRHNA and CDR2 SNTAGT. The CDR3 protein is CASSDGFQQYF. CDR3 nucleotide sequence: TGTGCCAGCAGTGATGGGTTCCAGCAGTACTTC.

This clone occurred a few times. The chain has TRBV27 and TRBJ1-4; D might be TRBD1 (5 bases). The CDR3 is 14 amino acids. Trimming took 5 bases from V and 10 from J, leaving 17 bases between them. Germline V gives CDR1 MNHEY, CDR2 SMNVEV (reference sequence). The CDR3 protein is CASSVVGGAGKLFF. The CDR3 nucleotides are TGTGCCAGCAGTGTTGTGGGAGGGGCCGGAAAACTGTTTTTT.

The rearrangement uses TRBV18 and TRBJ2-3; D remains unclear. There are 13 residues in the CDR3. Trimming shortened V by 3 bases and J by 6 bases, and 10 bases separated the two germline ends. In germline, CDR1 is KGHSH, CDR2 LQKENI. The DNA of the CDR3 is TGTGCCAGCTCACCTTCTTCATGGGATACGCAGTATTTT. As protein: CASSPSSWDTQYF.

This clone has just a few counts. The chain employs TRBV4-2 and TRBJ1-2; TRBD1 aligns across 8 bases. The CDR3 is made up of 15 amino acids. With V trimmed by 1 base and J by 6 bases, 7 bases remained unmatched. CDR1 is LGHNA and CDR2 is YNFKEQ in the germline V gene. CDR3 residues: CASSQARQGAHGYTF. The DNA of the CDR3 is TGTGCCAGCAGCCAAGCGCGGCAGGGGGCGCATGGCTACACCTTC.

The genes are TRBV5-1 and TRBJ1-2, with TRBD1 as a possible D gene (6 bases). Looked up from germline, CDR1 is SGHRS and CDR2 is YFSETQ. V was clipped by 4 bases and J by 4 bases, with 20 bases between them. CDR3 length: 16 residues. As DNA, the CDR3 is TGCGCCAGCAGCGGAGGAGCGACGGGGGGCAGCTATGGCTACACCTTC. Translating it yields CASSGGATGGSYGYTF.

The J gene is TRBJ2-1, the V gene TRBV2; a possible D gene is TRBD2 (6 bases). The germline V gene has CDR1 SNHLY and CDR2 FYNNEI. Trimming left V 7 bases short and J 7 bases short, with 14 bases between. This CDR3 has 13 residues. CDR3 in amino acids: CASIFSRGNEQFF. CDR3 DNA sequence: TGTGCCAGCATCTTCTCCCGGGGGAATGAGCAGTTCTTC. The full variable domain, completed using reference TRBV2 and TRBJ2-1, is EPEVTQTPSHQVTQMGQEVILRCVPISNHLYFYWYRQILGQKVEFLVSFYNNEISEKSEIFDDQFSVERPDGSNFTLKIRSTKLEDSAMYFCASIFSRGNEQFFGPGTRLTVL.

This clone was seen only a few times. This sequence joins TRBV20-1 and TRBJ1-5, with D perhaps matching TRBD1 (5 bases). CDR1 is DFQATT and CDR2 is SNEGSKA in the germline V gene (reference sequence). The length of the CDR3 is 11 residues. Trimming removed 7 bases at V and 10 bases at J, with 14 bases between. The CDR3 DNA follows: TGCAGTGTCTCGGGGGGTGGACCCCAGCATTTT. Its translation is CSVSGGGPQHF.

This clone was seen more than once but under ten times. The CDR3 bases are TGCAGCGTTGGAGGGGGAGGTCAAAATGAAAAACTGTTTTTT. This codes for CSVGGGGQNEKLFF. The rearrangement joins TRBV29-1 to TRBJ1-4, with D possibly matching TRBD1 (6 bases). The CDR3 spans 14 residues. V was shortened by 4 bases and J by 5 bases, with 14 bases between the two germline ends. Looked up from germline, CDR1 is SQVTM and CDR2 is ANQGSEA.

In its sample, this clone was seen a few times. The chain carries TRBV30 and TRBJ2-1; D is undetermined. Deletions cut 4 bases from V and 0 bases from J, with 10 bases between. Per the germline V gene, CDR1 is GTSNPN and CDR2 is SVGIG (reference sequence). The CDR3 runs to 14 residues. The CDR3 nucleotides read TGTGCCTGGAATCCGATTAGCTCCTACAATGAGCAGTTCTTC. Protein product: CAWNPISSYNEQFF.

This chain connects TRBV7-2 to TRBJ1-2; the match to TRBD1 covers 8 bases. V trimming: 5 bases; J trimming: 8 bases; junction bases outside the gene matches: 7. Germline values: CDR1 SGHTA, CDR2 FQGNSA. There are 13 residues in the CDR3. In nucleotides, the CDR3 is TGTGCCAGCAGCCCAGGACAGGGCGGAGGCTACACCTTC. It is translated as CASSPGQGGGYTF.

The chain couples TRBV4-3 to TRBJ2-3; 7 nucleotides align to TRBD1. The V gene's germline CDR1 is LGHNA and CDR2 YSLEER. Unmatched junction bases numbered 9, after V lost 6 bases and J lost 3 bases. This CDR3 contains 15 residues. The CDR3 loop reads CASSRDSRGTDTQYF. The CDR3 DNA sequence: TGCGCCAGCAGTCGGGACAGCCGAGGGACAGATACGCAGTATTTT.

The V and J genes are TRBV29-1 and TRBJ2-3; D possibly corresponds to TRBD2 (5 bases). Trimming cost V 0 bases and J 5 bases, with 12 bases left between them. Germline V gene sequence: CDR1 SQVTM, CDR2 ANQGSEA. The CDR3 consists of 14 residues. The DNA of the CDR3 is TGCAGCGTTGAAGACAGTCTAGCTGGAGATACGCAGTATTTT. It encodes CSVEDSLAGDTQYF.